This T cell receptor (beta chain) came from a study of early T cells in non-severe SARS-CoV-2 infection. Turning to the study itself: Sequencing targeted bulk RNA from unsorted whole blood, leaving chains unpaired.

The CDR3 loop spans 14 amino acids. Trimming at V came to 6 bases and at J to 7 bases, leaving 10 bases not matched to a gene. Attachment of unique molecular identifiers to individual cDNA molecules was performed. Using its own MiXCR run on the 5' RACE reads, TCRdb lists one record per CDR3 protein. The repertoire has 65,000 to 85,000 distinct CDR3 sequences, around 16% of them found once; the top ten carry 9.5% to 15%. As to this clonotype: The antigen is not known.

The study's findings and limits: The matching step, a VDJdb search, favored anti-spike CD8 responses and missed private and CD4 specificities.

The sequenced sample consisted of whole blood. The TCR comes from an adult who was a healthcare worker with PCR-confirmed SARS-CoV-2 infection or an uninfected control (not recorded which). V and J are TRBV12-3 or TRBV12-4 and TRBJ1-1; TRBD1 agrees at 8 bases. This CDR3 is CASSQLRGRGEAFF. The CDR3, as DNA: TGTGCCAGCAGCCAACTCAGGGGGCGAGGTGAAGCTTTCTTT.